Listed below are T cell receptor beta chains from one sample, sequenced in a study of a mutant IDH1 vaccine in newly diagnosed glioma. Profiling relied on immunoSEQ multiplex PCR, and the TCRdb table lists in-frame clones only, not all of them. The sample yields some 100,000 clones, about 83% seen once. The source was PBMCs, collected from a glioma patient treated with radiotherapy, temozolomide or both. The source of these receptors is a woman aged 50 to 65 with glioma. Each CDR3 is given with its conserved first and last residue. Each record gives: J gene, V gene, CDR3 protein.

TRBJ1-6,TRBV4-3,CASSQLAVRSYNSPLHF
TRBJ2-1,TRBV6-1,CASSGAYEQFF
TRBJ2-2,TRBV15,CATSMGQGYTGELFF
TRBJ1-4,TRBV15,CATSKFTGPNEKLFF
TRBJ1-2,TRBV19,CASSPTRTAPVDGYTF
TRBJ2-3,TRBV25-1,CASSVRETISDTQYF
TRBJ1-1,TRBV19,CASSITILQSMNTEAFF
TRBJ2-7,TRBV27,CASSLLGADEQYF
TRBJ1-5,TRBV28,CASRLQGSGFYQPQHF
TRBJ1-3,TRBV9,CASSVEGDSGNTIYF
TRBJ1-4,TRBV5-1,CASSLGATNEKLFF
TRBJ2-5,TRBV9,CASSVSGGARETQYF
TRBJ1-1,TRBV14,CASSQNIETEAFF
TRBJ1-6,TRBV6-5,CASSYTTHNSPLHF